These 19 T cell receptor beta chains were all obtained from the same sample, sequenced in a study of T cell responses to AZD1222 COVID-19 vaccine. Only in-frame clones appear in the TCRdb table, and some are missing; sequencing was by immunoSEQ multiplex PCR. The sample shows 200,000 or so clones, approximately 94% of them seen only once. The material sequenced was peripheral blood, taken on day 0 of AZD1222 vaccination. These receptors came from an adult in good health.

The J gene is TRBJ1-2, the V gene TRBV10-3; D perhaps matches TRBD1 (5 bases). Germline CDR1 is ENHRY and CDR2 is SYGVKD. Trimming left V 5 bases short and J 2 bases short, with 12 bases between. CDR3 length equals 14 residues. The CDR3 nucleotides read TGTGCCATCAGTAGGGACGGGCCGAACTATGGCTACACCTTC. The encoded protein is CAISRDGPNYGYTF.

The chain is built from TRBV7-8 and TRBJ1-4, with a weak D call TRBD1 (6 bases). Germline values: CDR1 SGHVS, CDR2 FQNEAQ. Between the trimmed V and J ends, which lost 2 bases and 2 bases, there was a span of 9 bases. This CDR3 is built from 15 residues. CDR3 DNA: TGTGCCAGCAGCTTACGGGGGCTTACTAATGAAAAACTGTTTTTT. This translates into CASSLRGLTNEKLFF.

V is TRBV5-1 and J is TRBJ2-2; D is perhaps TRBD1 (7 bases). Looked up from germline, CDR1 is SGHRS and CDR2 is YFSETQ. V dropped 7 bases and J dropped 1 base, with 14 bases sitting between them. This CDR3 has 15 residues. CDR3 DNA: TGCGCCAGCCAGGGGGGACAGAGGAACACCGGGGAGCTGTTTTTT. This sequence encodes CASQGGQRNTGELFF.

The chain combines TRBV2 with TRBJ1-3; D remains unclear. There are 15 residues in the CDR3. Germline V lookup: CDR1 SNHLY, CDR2 FYNNEI. Trimming took 3 bases from V and 3 from J, leaving 12 bases between them. The CDR3 sequence: CASSDRKFGGNTIYF. Written as DNA, the CDR3 is TGTGCCAGCAGTGATCGGAAGTTCGGTGGAAACACCATATATTTT. The variable domain in full, completed from reference TRBV2 and TRBJ1-3, reads EPEVTQTPSHQVTQMGQEVILRCVPISNHLYFYWYRQILGQKVEFLVSFYNNEISEKSEIFDDQFSVERPDGSNFTLKIRSTKLEDSAMYFCASSDRKFGGNTIYFGEGSWLTVV.

The rearrangement joins TRBV27 to TRBJ1-2, with D hard to call. The CDR3 consists of 13 residues. Trimming left V 5 bases short and J 4 bases short, with 11 bases between. Germline assignment: CDR1 MNHEY and CDR2 SMNVEV (reference sequence). In nucleotides, the CDR3 is TGTGCCAGCAGTCCTCAGTACCGCTATGGCTACACCTTC. It translates to CASSPQYRYGYTF.

CDR3 nucleotides: TGCGCCAGCAGCTTTAGGGGCACTGAAGCTTTCTTT. This translates into CASSFRGTEAFF. The V call is TRBV5-1, the J call TRBJ1-1; TRBD1 might be the D (5 bases). The CDR3 covers 12 residues. V dropped 2 bases and J dropped 4 bases, with 6 bases sitting between them. Germline lookup yields CDR1 SGHRS and CDR2 YFSETQ.

This rearrangement joins TRBV5-5 to TRBJ2-2; 7 positions agree with TRBD2. Germline V gives CDR1 SGHKS, CDR2 YYEKEE (reference sequence). CDR3 length: 14 residues. V was clipped by 4 bases and J by 6 bases; unmatched bases: 6. CDR3 coding DNA: TGTGCCAGCAGCACCGGTGGGGGGGCCGGGGAGCTGTTTTTT. Its translation: CASSTGGGAGELFF.

The V call is TRBV5-1, the J call TRBJ1-1; TRBD1 matches at 8 bases. Per the germline V gene, CDR1 is SGHRS and CDR2 is YFSETQ. Losses at the gene ends were 2 bases for V and 5 bases for J; bases not matched to a gene: 5. The CDR3 is made up of 14 amino acids. The CDR3 bases are TGCGCCAGCAGCTTAGGACAGGGAGAGACTGAAGCTTTCTTT. It encodes CASSLGQGETEAFF.

CDR3 sequence: CASSQATSGEQYF. In DNA form, the CDR3 reads TGTGCCAGCAGCCAAGCGACAAGCGGCGAGCAGTACTTC. The chain couples TRBV4-2 to TRBJ2-7; TRBD2 might be the D (5 bases). This CDR3 region has 13 residues. Germline V lookup: CDR1 LGHNA, CDR2 YNFKEQ. Trimming shortened V by 1 base and J by 6 bases, and 10 bases separated the two germline ends.

This chain joins TRBV6-5 and TRBJ1-3; 8 positions agree with TRBD1. This CDR3 is built from 15 residues. Germline CDR1 is MNHEY and CDR2 is SVGAGI. V gave up 6 bases and J gave up 1 base; unmatched junction bases: 5. CDR3 region: CASSMDRVSGNTIYF. As DNA, the CDR3 is TGTGCCAGCAGCATGGACAGGGTATCTGGAAACACCATATATTTT.

CDR3 residues: CASSFIAGGPGNEQFF. The CDR3 nucleotides are TGTGCCAGCAGCTTCATAGCGGGAGGGCCGGGCAATGAGCAGTTCTTC. This chain connects TRBV7-8 to TRBJ2-1; 11 nucleotides match TRBD2. With 3 bases clipped from V and 6 bases from J, the junction kept 7 bases outside the gene matches. Germline V CDR1 and CDR2: SGHVS, FQNEAQ. The CDR3 contains 16 residues.

This rearrangement joins TRBV7-8 to TRBJ1-1; D is undetermined. This CDR3 comprises 16 residues. V dropped 2 bases and J dropped 1 base, with 14 bases sitting between them. The V gene's germline CDR1 is SGHVS and CDR2 FQNEAQ. The DNA for the CDR3 is TGTGCCAGCAGCTTAAACGGACTCTTCGGGAACACTGAAGCTTTCTTT. As protein: CASSLNGLFGNTEAFF.

The table lists this clone with a few counts. The V call is TRBV28, the J call TRBJ2-7; TRBD2 matches 14 bases. Germline V lookup: CDR1 MDHEN, CDR2 SYDVKM. The CDR3 totals 15 residues. Losses at the gene ends were 7 bases for V and 5 bases for J; bases not matched to a gene: 7. The CDR3 reads CASTERTSGRNEQYF. In DNA form, the CDR3 reads TGTGCCAGCACCGAGAGGACTAGCGGGAGGAACGAGCAGTACTTC.

CDR3 bases: TGTGCCAGCAGTTCCCAGGGGAAGAACTATGGCTACACCTTC. Protein product: CASSSQGKNYGYTF. This chain links TRBV6-5 with TRBJ1-2, with D possibly matching TRBD1 (6 bases). Germline values: CDR1 MNHEY, CDR2 SVGAGI. The CDR3 length is 14 residues. Trimming stripped 4 bases from V and 2 bases from J, with 11 bases between.

V is TRBV7-2 and J is TRBJ2-2; D uncertain. The CDR3 sequence is 12 residues long. Trimming cost V 5 bases and J 8 bases, with 9 bases left between them. CDR1 and CDR2 (germline): SGHTA, FQGNSA. In DNA, the CDR3 is TGTGCCAGCAGCACGACTCGGGGGGAGCTGTTTTTT. Amino acid sequence: CASSTTRGELFF. Looking up the rest from reference TRBV7-2 and TRBJ2-2 gives the full variable domain: GAGVSQSPSNKVTEKGKDVELRCDPISGHTALYWYRQSLGQGLEFLIYFQGNSAPDKSGLPSDRFSAERTGGSVSTLTIQRTQQEDSAVYLCASSTTRGELFFGEGSRLTVL.

The count of this clone is one. The rearrangement uses TRBV3-1 (or the pseudogene TRBV3-2) and TRBJ1-2; D is ambiguous. There are 14 residues in the CDR3. Trimming took 4 bases from V and 4 from J, leaving 13 bases between them. CDR1 and CDR2 from the germline V gene are LGHDT and YNNKEL (reference sequence). The CDR3 region has the DNA TGTGCCAGCAGCCCCCAGAACGGCTTCTATGGCTACACCTTC. Its protein product is CASSPQNGFYGYTF.

The CDR3: CASSLVNRPNYGYTF. The CDR3 DNA follows: TGTGCCAGCAGCTTGGTGAACAGGCCTAACTATGGCTACACCTTC. The V gene is TRBV5-6, the J gene TRBJ1-2; D perhaps matches TRBD1 (5 bases). Trimming took 0 bases from V and 0 from J, leaving 9 bases between them. CDR1 and CDR2 from the germline V gene are SGHDT and YYEEEE. The CDR3 totals 15 residues.

This sequence joins TRBV27 and TRBJ2-7; TRBD2 matches at 8 bases. The ends lost 5 bases at V and 3 bases at J; junction bases unmatched: 9. From germline, CDR1 is MNHEY and CDR2 SMNVEV (reference sequence). CDR3 length equals 15 residues. CDR3 sequence reads: CASSPSAGGIYEQYF. CDR3 sequence (DNA): TGTGCCAGCAGTCCCTCGGCGGGAGGCATCTACGAGCAGTACTTC.

This rearrangement joins TRBV6-5 to TRBJ1-3, with TRBD1 as a possible D gene (5 bases). Trimming cost V 6 bases and J 0 bases, with 12 bases left between them. CDR3 length: 15 residues. Germline V gene lookup returns CDR1 MNHEY and CDR2 SVGAGI. CDR3 sequence: CASRRDVLSGNTIYF. In DNA form, the CDR3 reads TGTGCCAGCAGAAGGGACGTCCTCTCTGGAAACACCATATATTTT.